The entry below describes one T cell receptor (beta chain). Its antigen remains unknown. Assay used: immunoSEQ multiplex PCR; TCRdb lists only in-frame clones, some missing. This sample has about 110,000 clones; 93% occur once, and the top ten carry 0.4% to 0.55%. V gave up 3 bases and J gave up 0 bases, with 15 bases separating them. CDR3 length: 16 amino acids. Germline V CDR1 and CDR2: SGHAT, FQNNGV. These data belong to a study of graft-versus-host responses after intestinal transplantation. The wider study: Recipients got multivisceral, liver-intestinal, or isolated intestinal transplants. Anti-thymocyte globulin was used for induction in all recipients, who then took tacrolimus and steroids for roughly three years.

Overall study findings and caveats: In patients with graft-donor T cell macrochimerism, allograft graft-versus-host to host-versus-graft clonal ratios were high. Association was observed between peak circulating GvH clone levels and early post-transplant HvG declines.

The V call is TRBV11-2, the J call TRBJ2-7; no clear D gene. This receptor was taken from a human donor who received an intestinal transplant. The sequences come from unstimulated CD8+ T cells sorted from spleen or lymph node cells, collected before intestinal transplant. CDR3 coding DNA: TGTGCCAGCAGCTTGACCTTGGTCCCATCCTCCTACGAGCAGTACTTC. Amino acids: CASSLTLVPSSYEQYF.